Below are 19 T cell receptor beta chains sequenced from a single sample in a study of identical twins. Using its own MiXCR run on the 5' RACE reads, TCRdb lists one record per CDR3 protein. The data contain around 550,000 distinct CDR3 sequences, approximately 14% of them singletons. These data also featured in a second study, about yellow fever vaccine responses in identical twins.

The sample comprised CD4+ T cells sorted from blood. Receptors were obtained from a young woman in good health.

This sequence joins TRBV11-3 and TRBJ2-4, with TRBD1 as a possible D gene (5 bases). CDR3 size: 16 residues. The V and J ends lost 5 bases and 0 bases respectively, with 14 bases between them. Germline values: CDR1 SGHNT, CDR2 YENEEA. CDR3 in amino acids: CASSQRQTLAKNIQYF. CDR3 sequence (DNA): TGTGCCAGCAGCCAACGACAGACCCTAGCCAAAAACATTCAGTACTTC.

The rearrangement uses TRBV20-1 and TRBJ2-2; maybe TRBD1 (5 bases). Germline lookup yields CDR1 DFQATT and CDR2 SNEGSKA (reference sequence). This CDR3 contains 15 residues. Between the trimmed V and J ends, which lost 1 base and 0 bases, there was a span of 9 bases. CDR3: CSARALQANTGELFF. In DNA form, the CDR3 reads TGCAGTGCTAGAGCGTTACAGGCGAACACCGGGGAGCTGTTTTTT.

The chain carries TRBV7-9 and TRBJ2-1; 7 bases are a match to TRBD1. Germline values: CDR1 SEHNR, CDR2 FQNEAQ (reference sequence). CDR3 length equals 15 residues. Trimming cost V 1 base and J 4 bases; bases outside gene matches: 4. The CDR3 loop is CASSLEGGGYNEQFF. CDR3 DNA: TGTGCCAGCAGCTTAGAAGGGGGCGGATACAATGAGCAGTTCTTC.

This clonotype has a handful of counts. V and J are TRBV28 and TRBJ2-5; D uncertain. Germline-derived CDR1 and CDR2 are MDHEN and SYDVKM. Trimming removed 5 bases at V and 5 bases at J, with 15 bases between. The CDR3 consists of 14 residues. CDR3 DNA: TGTGCCAGCAGTCCGTATTCTCACCGCGAGACCCAGTACTTC. Protein sequence: CASSPYSHRETQYF.

This clonotype was picked up a small number of times. The chain couples TRBV4-1 to TRBJ2-7; 7 positions agree with TRBD2. This CDR3 is built from 19 residues. The V segment lost 0 bases and the J segment 5 bases; nucleotides outside the gene matches: 19. Germline lookup yields CDR1 MGHRA and CDR2 YSYEKL. The chain's CDR3 is CASSQDKIGAVREFNEQYF. DNA for the CDR3: TGCGCCAGCAGCCAAGATAAAATTGGAGCGGTGCGGGAGTTTAACGAGCAGTACTTC.

This clonotype was observed a handful of times. CDR3 sequence: CASRRTGGLGNQPQHF. The CDR3 region has the DNA TGTGCCAGCAGACGGACAGGGGGCCTTGGCAATCAGCCCCAGCATTTT. The V gene is TRBV12-3 or TRBV12-4, the J gene TRBJ1-5, with 11 nucleotides matching TRBD1. This CDR3 has 16 amino acids. Trimming took 6 bases from V and 2 from J; bases not matched to a gene: 6.

The chain carries TRBV27 and TRBJ2-7, with 9 nucleotides matching TRBD1. The CDR3 has 16 amino acids. Germline V gene data show CDR1 as MNHEY and CDR2 as SMNVEV (reference sequence). V lost 2 bases to trimming and J lost 6 bases; unmatched junction nucleotides: 11. The CDR3 DNA sequence: TGTGCCAGCAGTTTACCGGACAGGGGTATAGCACCCGAGCAGTACGTC. It specifies CASSLPDRGIAPEQYV.

The genes are TRBV7-8 and TRBJ2-1; 7 nucleotides line up with TRBD1. This CDR3 contains 15 residues. The J segment lost 4 bases and the V segment lost 2 bases, leaving 5 bases of the junction unmatched. CDR1 SGHVS and CDR2 FQNEAQ come from the germline V gene. The CDR3 DNA follows: TGTGCCAGCAGCTTAAGGGACAGACTATACAATGAGCAGTTCTTC. Translating it yields CASSLRDRLYNEQFF.

This chain joins TRBV7-2 and TRBJ2-1; 9 nucleotides agree with TRBD2. V was clipped by 10 bases and J by 1 base; unmatched bases: 5. This CDR3 spans 14 amino acids. Germline V gene data show CDR1 as SGHTA and CDR2 as FQGNSA. The CDR3 DNA sequence: TGTGCCAACGTAGCGGGGGCTTCCTACAATGAGCAGTTCTTC. Its translation is CANVAGASYNEQFF.

This clonotype was counted a few times. V gene TRBV12-3 or TRBV12-4 combines with J gene TRBJ2-1; TRBD2 aligns across 7 bases. J lost 4 bases, V lost 7 bases, and 13 bases had no gene match. The CDR3 extends over 16 amino acids. The CDR3 DNA reads as TGTGCCAGCACCCCCACCTGGCTAGCGGCATACAATGAGCAGTTCTTC. Translation: CASTPTWLAAYNEQFF.

The count of this clonotype is one. CDR3 protein: CASSRDGRNTEAFF. CDR3 DNA sequence: TGTGCCAGCAGCCGGGACGGAAGGAACACTGAAGCTTTCTTT. The chain employs TRBV6-1 and TRBJ1-1; tentatively, D is TRBD1 (5 bases). Germline-derived CDR1 and CDR2 are MNHNS and SASEGT. CDR3 length: 14 amino acids. The germline V and J ends were trimmed by 6 bases and 1 base, with 12 bases remaining between them.

In its sample, this clonotype was seen a few times. The chain employs TRBV5-1 and TRBJ2-7; D is possibly TRBD1 (8 bases). Germline-derived CDR1 and CDR2 are SGHRS and YFSETQ. CDR3 size: 14 residues. The V end lost 1 base, the J end lost 3 bases, and 11 bases lay between the germline ends. The CDR3 spells CASSLTGGDYEQYF. In DNA form, the CDR3 reads TGCGCCAGCAGCTTGACAGGGGGGGACTACGAGCAGTACTTC.

This clonotype was counted at least ten times. The chain couples TRBV5-6 to TRBJ1-1, with unresolved D. The V end was cut by 0 bases, the J end by 0 bases, with 6 bases between. Germline V gene sequence: CDR1 SGHDT, CDR2 YYEEEE. The CDR3 totals 14 residues. CDR3 sequence: CASSLVRLNTEAFF. The DNA of the CDR3 is TGTGCCAGCAGCTTGGTTAGGCTGAACACTGAAGCTTTCTTT.

In this sample, this clonotype turned up a few times. This chain joins TRBV7-9 and TRBJ1-1; D possibly corresponds to TRBD1 (5 bases). The CDR3 has 17 residues. CDR1 and CDR2 (germline): SEHNR, FQNEAQ (reference sequence). V was clipped by 5 bases and J by 2 bases, with 21 bases between them. The CDR3 bases are TGTGCCAGCAGCCCCGTGGCTGGGGGAAATAGAAACACTGAAGCTTTCTTT. It encodes CASSPVAGGNRNTEAFF.

This chain joins TRBV24-1 and TRBJ2-1; 10 bases are a match to TRBD2. J was trimmed by 4 bases and V by 3 bases; bases with no gene match: 8. The CDR3 runs to 17 residues. Germline V CDR1 and CDR2: KGHDR, SFDVKD. The CDR3: CATSDNEGLAEYNEQFF. The CDR3 nucleotides are TGTGCCACCAGTGATAACGAAGGACTAGCGGAGTACAATGAGCAGTTCTTC.

This clonotype has just a few counts. The chain couples TRBV28 to TRBJ2-2, with D perhaps matching TRBD1 (6 bases). V was pared by 7 bases and J by 4 bases, with 13 bases between. The CDR3 spans 14 residues. In germline, CDR1 is MDHEN, CDR2 SYDVKM. The CDR3 sequence: CASMGDISTGELFF. The CDR3 DNA reads as TGTGCCAGCATGGGGGACATTTCCACCGGGGAGCTGTTTTTT.

This clonotype showed up just a few times. V usage is TRBV5-1 and J usage is TRBJ1-1, with D possibly TRBD1 on 6 matching bases. CDR1 and CDR2 (germline): SGHRS, YFSETQ. V was clipped by 3 bases and J by 3 bases, with 24 bases between them. CDR3 length: 18 amino acids. The CDR3 DNA reads as TGCGCCAGCAGCTCGGGCCCTATCGGGGGGCAAAGATACACTGAAGCTTTCTTT. Its protein is CASSSGPIGGQRYTEAFF.

This clonotype was picked up a small number of times. The rearrangement joins TRBV27 to TRBJ2-1, with 8 bases that match TRBD1. The CDR3 length is 15 residues. The germline V gene has CDR1 MNHEY and CDR2 SMNVEV (reference sequence). After removal of 6 bases from V and 3 bases from J, the junction contained 7 bases not matched to a gene. The CDR3, as DNA: TGTGCCAGCAGCATAGACAGGGGTATCTACAATGAGCAGTTCTTC. This encodes CASSIDRGIYNEQFF.

The chain has TRBV7-2 and TRBJ2-1; 8 nucleotides line up with TRBD2. This CDR3 is 17 amino acids long. With V trimmed by 5 bases and J by 7 bases, 16 bases remained unmatched. The V gene's germline CDR1 is SGHTA and CDR2 FQGNSA. The chain's CDR3 is CASSPGGTRGLRNEQFF. The CDR3, as DNA: TGTGCCAGCAGCCCGGGAGGGACGCGGGGCCTCCGGAATGAGCAGTTCTTC. The complete variable domain, with remaining parts taken from reference TRBV7-2 and TRBJ2-1, reads GAGVSQSPSNKVTEKGKDVELRCDPISGHTALYWYRQSLGQGLEFLIYFQGNSAPDKSGLPSDRFSAERTGGSVSTLTIQRTQQEDSAVYLCASSPGGTRGLRNEQFFGPGTRLTVL.